These 10 T cell receptor beta chains came from one sample sequenced in a study of beta chain features in type 1 diabetes. The study's findings and limits: When Type 1 diabetes patients were examined, their TCRB CDR3s proved moderately but significantly shorter in all four CD4+ subsets.

The entirety of the isolated RNA underwent reverse transcription, so expressed TCRB transcripts were sequenced. Sequencing used immunoSEQ multiplex PCR; TCRdb keeps in-frame clones, though not all of them. The sample carries hundreds of thousands of clones, roughly 12% recorded once. Their antigen targets remain unknown. The sequencing input was naive CD4+ T cells from blood. The source of these receptors is a man between 18 and 29 years old with type 1 diabetes.

Here the CDR3 reads CASNRGVGETQYF. DNA of the CDR3: TGTGCCAGCAACCGAGGGGTTGGGGAGACCCAGTACTTC. This chain uses TRBV6-5 with TRBJ2-5, with D perhaps TRBD1 or TRBD2 (5 bases each). In germline, CDR1 is MNHEY, CDR2 SVGAGI. This CDR3 has 13 residues. Trimming left V 7 bases short and J 5 bases short, with 14 bases between.

V gene TRBV29-1 combines with J gene TRBJ2-7; D uncertain. The ends were cut back, 1 base at V and 2 bases at J, with 3 bases in the middle. Germline CDR1 and CDR2: SQVTM and ANQGSEA. This CDR3 region has 11 residues. CDR3 sequence: CSVEGPYEQYF. CDR3 DNA: TGCAGCGTTGAAGGACCCTACGAGCAGTACTTC.

This clone appeared a few times. The chain is built from TRBV2 and TRBJ2-7; D gene ambiguous. Trimming removed 7 bases from V and 5 bases from J, with 12 bases in between. Germline assignment: CDR1 SNHLY and CDR2 FYNNEI. This CDR3 spans 12 amino acids. For the CDR3, the DNA is TGTGCCAGCAAACTCCGGGCCGACGAGCAGTACTTC. Its protein is CASKLRADEQYF.

CDR3 region: CASSQGTGEGSPLHF. CDR3 in DNA: TGCGCCAGCAGTCAAGGGACAGGGGAAGGATCACCCCTCCACTTT. The gene calls are TRBV5-1 and TRBJ1-6; 10 bases align to TRBD1. The CDR3 totals 15 residues. V trimming: 5 bases; J trimming: 10 bases; junction bases outside the gene matches: 9. Germline V gene lookup returns CDR1 SGHRS and CDR2 YFSETQ.

The chain recombines TRBV6-5 with TRBJ2-4; tentatively, D is TRBD2 (6 bases). The germline V gene has CDR1 MNHEY and CDR2 SVGAGI. The CDR3 loop spans 13 amino acids. Trimming left V 8 bases short and J 3 bases short, with 11 bases between. CDR3 residues: CASRGTGKNIQYF. CDR3 coding DNA: TGTGCCAGCCGGGGGACCGGCAAAAACATTCAGTACTTC.

The chain links TRBV12-5 to TRBJ2-7; D is unresolved. Germline values: CDR1 LGHNT, CDR2 FRNRAP. V shed 3 bases and J shed 6 bases, with 6 bases lying between them. The CDR3 has 11 amino acids. The CDR3 protein is CASGLASEQYF. CDR3 DNA: TGTGCTAGTGGTTTAGCGAGCGAGCAGTACTTC.

This clone was observed a few times. The gene calls are TRBV30 and TRBJ1-6; 7 bases match TRBD1. V shed 8 bases, J shed 7 bases, and the junction held 11 bases outside the gene matches. This CDR3 is built from 14 residues. Germline CDR1 reads GTSNPN; CDR2 reads SVGIG (reference sequence). The CDR3 DNA follows: TGTGCCGGGGACAGCGAATCTCAAAATTCACCCCTCCACTTT. As protein: CAGDSESQNSPLHF.

J is TRBJ1-1 and V is TRBV30; no firm D call. Germline V gene lookup returns CDR1 GTSNPN and CDR2 SVGIG (reference sequence). The V gene lost 8 bases and the J gene lost 0 bases, with 7 bases spanning the gap. The CDR3 is 11 residues long. The CDR3 region is CAGEMNTEAFF. CDR3 DNA sequence: TGTGCCGGGGAGATGAACACTGAAGCTTTCTTT.

CDR3 residues: CASSDKRGGTDTQYF. The DNA of the CDR3 is TGTGCCAGCAGTGACAAGCGGGGAGGCACAGATACGCAGTATTTT. The chain couples TRBV25-1 to TRBJ2-3; TRBD2 matches 7 bases. V shed 3 bases and J 1 base; nucleotides not matched to a gene: 4. There are 15 residues in the CDR3. Germline V gives CDR1 MGHDK, CDR2 SYGVNS.

This clone showed up just a few times. The CDR3 region has the DNA TGTGCCAGCAGCGTAGCCCTAACTAGCCACACCGGGGAGCTGTTTTTT. Encoded protein: CASSVALTSHTGELFF. The chain joins TRBV9 to TRBJ2-2; D is perhaps TRBD2 (6 bases). Deletions cut 0 bases from V and 3 bases from J, with 12 bases between. The CDR3 has 16 residues. Per germline, CDR1 SGDLS and CDR2 YYNGEE.